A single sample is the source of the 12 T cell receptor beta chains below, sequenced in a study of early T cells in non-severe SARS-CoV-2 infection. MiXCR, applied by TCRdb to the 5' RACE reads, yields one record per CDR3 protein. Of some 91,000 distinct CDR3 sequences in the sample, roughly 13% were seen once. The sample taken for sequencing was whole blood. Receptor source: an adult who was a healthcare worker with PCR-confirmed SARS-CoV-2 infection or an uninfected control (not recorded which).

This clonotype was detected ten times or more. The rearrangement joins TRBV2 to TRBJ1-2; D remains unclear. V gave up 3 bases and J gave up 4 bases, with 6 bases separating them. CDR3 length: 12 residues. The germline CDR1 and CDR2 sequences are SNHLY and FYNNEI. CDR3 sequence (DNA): TGTGCCAGCAGTGACATCACCTATGGCTACACCTTC. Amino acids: CASSDITYGYTF.

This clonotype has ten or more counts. CDR3 DNA sequence: TGTGCCAGCAGTGAAGCCAGGCGCGTTAATGAAAAACTGTTTTTT. Protein product: CASSEARRVNEKLFF. This sequence joins TRBV2 and TRBJ1-4; D remains unclear. CDR3 length equals 15 residues. Germline V gives CDR1 SNHLY, CDR2 FYNNEI. Trimming removed 0 bases from V and 4 bases from J, with 9 bases in between.

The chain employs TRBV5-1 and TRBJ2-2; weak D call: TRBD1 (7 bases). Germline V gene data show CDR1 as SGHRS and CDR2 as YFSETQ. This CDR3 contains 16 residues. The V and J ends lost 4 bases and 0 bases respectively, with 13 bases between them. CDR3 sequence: CASSPRGTANTGELFF. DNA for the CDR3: TGCGCCAGCAGCCCCCGGGGGACAGCGAACACCGGGGAGCTGTTTTTT.

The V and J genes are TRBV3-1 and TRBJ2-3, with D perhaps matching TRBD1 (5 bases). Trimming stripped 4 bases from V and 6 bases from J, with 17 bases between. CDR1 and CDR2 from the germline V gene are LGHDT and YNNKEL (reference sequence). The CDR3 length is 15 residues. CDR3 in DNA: TGTGCCAGCAGCCTTGGACACGGGCCACGGGATACGCAGTATTTT. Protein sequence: CASSLGHGPRDTQYF.

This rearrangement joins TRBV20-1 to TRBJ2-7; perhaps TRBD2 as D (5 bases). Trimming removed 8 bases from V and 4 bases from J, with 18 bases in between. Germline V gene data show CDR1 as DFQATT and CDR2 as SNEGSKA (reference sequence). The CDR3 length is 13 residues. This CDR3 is CSSTGGLRYEQYF. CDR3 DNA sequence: TGCAGTAGTACCGGAGGACTTCGTTACGAGCAGTACTTC.

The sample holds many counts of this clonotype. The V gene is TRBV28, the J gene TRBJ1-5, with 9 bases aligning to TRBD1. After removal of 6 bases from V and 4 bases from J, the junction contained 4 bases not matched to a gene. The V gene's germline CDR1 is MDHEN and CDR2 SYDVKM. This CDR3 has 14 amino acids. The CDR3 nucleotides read TGTGCCAGCAGCCGGGACAGGGCGAATCAGCCCCAGCATTTT. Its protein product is CASSRDRANQPQHF.

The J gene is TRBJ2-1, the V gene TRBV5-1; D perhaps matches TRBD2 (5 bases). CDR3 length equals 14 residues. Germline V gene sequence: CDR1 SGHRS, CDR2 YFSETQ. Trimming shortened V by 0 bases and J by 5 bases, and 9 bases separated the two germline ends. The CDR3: CASSLAWRNNEQFF. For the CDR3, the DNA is TGCGCCAGCAGCTTGGCTTGGAGGAACAATGAGCAGTTCTTC.

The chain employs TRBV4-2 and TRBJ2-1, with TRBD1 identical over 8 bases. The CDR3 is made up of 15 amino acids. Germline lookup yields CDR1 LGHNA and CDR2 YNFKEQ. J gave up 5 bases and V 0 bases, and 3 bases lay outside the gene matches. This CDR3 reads CASSQEQGDHNEQFF. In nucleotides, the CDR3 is TGTGCCAGCAGCCAAGAACAGGGGGACCACAATGAGCAGTTCTTC.

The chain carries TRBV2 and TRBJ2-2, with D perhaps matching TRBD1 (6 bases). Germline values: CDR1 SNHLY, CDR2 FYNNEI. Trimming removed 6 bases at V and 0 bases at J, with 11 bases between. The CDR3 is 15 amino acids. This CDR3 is CASRVQGTNTGELFF. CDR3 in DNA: TGTGCCAGCAGGGTACAGGGCACGAACACCGGGGAGCTGTTTTTT.

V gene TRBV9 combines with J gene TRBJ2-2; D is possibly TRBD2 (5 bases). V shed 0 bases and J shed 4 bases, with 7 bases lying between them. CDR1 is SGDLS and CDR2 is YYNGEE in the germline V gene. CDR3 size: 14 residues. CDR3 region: CASSVEDFTGELFF. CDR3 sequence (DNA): TGTGCCAGCAGCGTAGAGGACTTCACCGGGGAGCTGTTTTTT.

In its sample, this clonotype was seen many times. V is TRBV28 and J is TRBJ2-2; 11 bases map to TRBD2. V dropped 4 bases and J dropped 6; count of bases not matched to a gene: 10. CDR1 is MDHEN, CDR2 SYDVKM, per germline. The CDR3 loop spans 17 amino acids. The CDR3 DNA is TGTGCCAGCAGTTCGACTAGACTAGCGGGGATTCCCGGGGAGCTGTTTTTT. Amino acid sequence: CASSSTRLAGIPGELFF.

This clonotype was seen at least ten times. CDR3 DNA sequence: TGTGCCAGCAGTTACCGCGGTACAGGGGACAGGTACGAGCAGTACTTC. Protein product: CASSYRGTGDRYEQYF. The chain links TRBV6-6 to TRBJ2-7; the match to TRBD1 covers 8 bases. This CDR3 has 16 residues. The junction had 10 bases not matched to a gene; V was cut back by 2 bases and J by 4 bases. Germline V gene lookup returns CDR1 MNHNY and CDR2 SVGAGI (reference sequence).